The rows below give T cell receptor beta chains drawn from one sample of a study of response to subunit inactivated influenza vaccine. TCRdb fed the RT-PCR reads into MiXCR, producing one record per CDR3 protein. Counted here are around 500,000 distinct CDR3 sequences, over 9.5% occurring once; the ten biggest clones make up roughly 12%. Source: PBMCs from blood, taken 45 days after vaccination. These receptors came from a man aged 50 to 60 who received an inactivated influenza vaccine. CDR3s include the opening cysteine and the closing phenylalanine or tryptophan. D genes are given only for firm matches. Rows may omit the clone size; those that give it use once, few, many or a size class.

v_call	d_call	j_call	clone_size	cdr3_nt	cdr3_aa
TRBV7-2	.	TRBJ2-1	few	TGTGCCAGCAGCTTAGTCAAGGAAAATGAGCAGTTCTTC	CASSLVKENEQFF
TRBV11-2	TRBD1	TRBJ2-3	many	TGTGCCAGCAGCTTCCGTACGTACCGGGACAGGGGGCCAGATACGCAGTATTTT	CASSFRTYRDRGPDTQYF
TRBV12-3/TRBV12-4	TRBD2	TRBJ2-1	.	TGTGCCAGCGGGCTGGGACTAGCGGGACCCAATGAGCAGTTCTTC	CASGLGLAGPNEQFF
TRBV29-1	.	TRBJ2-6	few	TGCAGCGAGGGTCTTAGGTGCTCTGGGGCCAACGTCCTGACTTTC	CSEGLRCSGANVLTF
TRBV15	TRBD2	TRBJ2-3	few	TGTGCCACCAGCACCGTATCTAGCGGGGGGGCGAGGGCGCAGTATTTT	CATSTVSSGGARAQYF
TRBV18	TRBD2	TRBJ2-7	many	TGTGCCAGCTCACCACGGCGGGAGGGCCACGAGCAGTACTTC	CASSPRREGHEQYF
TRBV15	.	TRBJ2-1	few	TGTGCCACCAGCAGAAAAAACAATGAGCAGTTCTTC	CATSRKNNEQFF
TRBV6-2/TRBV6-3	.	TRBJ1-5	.	TGTGCCAGCAGTCCGGGAACCTATAGCAATCAGCCCCAGCATTTT	CASSPGTYSNQPQHF
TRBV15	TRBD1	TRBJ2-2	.	TGTGCCACCAGCAGGGAGGGACAGGGTATCACCGGGGAGCTGTTTTTT	CATSREGQGITGELFF
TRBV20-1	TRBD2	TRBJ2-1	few	TGCAGTGCTATAGGACTAGATGGGATCCATGAGCAGTTCTTC	CSAIGLDGIHEQFF
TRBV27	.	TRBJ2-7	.	TGTGCCAGCAGTTTAGGGACGACAAGGGTCTACGAGCAGTACTTC	CASSLGTTRVYEQYF
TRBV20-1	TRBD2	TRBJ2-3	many	TGCAGTGCTAGTCGCGGGAGAAGCACAGATACGCAGTATTTT	CSASRGRSTDTQYF
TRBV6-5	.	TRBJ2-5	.	TGTGCCAGCAGTTCCACGACAGGAAGGGAGACCCAGTACTTC	CASSSTTGRETQYF
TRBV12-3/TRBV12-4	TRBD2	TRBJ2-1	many	TGTGCCAGCAGTTTCGGGGGACTAGTTACCTACAATGAGCAGTTCTTC	CASSFGGLVTYNEQFF
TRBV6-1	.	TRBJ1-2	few	TGTGCCAGCAGTGGGACTTCTAGAGGCTATGGCTACACCTTC	CASSGTSRGYGYTF
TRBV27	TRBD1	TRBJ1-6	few	TGTGCCAGCAGTCCAGGGACAGGGATGGGTAATTCACCCCTCCACTTT	CASSPGTGMGNSPLHF
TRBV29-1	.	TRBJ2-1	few	TGCAGCGTTGAAGATCCTCGGATCGCGGACAATGAGCAGTTCTTC	CSVEDPRIADNEQFF
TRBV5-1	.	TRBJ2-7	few	TGCGCCAGCAGCGGGGGACCTAGCTACGAGCAGTACTTC	CASSGGPSYEQYF
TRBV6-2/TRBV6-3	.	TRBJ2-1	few	TGTGCCAGCAGGGATACAAGGGTTAATCTGTTCTTC	CASRDTRVNLFF
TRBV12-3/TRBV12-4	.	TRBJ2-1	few	TGTGCCAGCAGTTTAGGTAGACTAGTGGGTAATGAGCAGTTCTTC	CASSLGRLVGNEQFF
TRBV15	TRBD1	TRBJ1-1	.	TGTGCCACCAGCACCAGGGGGGGAGGGTCTGAAGCTTTCTTT	CATSTRGGGSEAFF
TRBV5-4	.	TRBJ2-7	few	TGTGCCAGCAGCTTGGGGGGGACGCCCTACGAGCAGTACTTC	CASSLGGTPYEQYF
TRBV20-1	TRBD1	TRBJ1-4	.	TGCAGTGCTAGACCGGGACAGGGCCACCTGAAACTGTTTTTT	CSARPGQGHLKLFF
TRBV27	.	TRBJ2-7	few	TGTGCCAGCAGTCCCGTTATGAGCCTCTCCTACGAGCAGTACTTC	CASSPVMSLSYEQYF
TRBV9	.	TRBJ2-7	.	TGTGCCAGCAGCGCAGATTACCATGGCGGGGAGCAGTACTTC	CASSADYHGGEQYF
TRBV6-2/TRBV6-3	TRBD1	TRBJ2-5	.	TGTGCCAGCAGTACCGGGACAGGGGGCTTTCGTAGATTGGAGACCCAGTACTTC	CASSTGTGGFRRLETQYF
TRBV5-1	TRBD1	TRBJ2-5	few	TGCGCCAGCAGCCCCTCCGGGACAGGGGTCGAGACCCAGTACTTC	CASSPSGTGVETQYF
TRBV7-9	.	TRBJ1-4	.	TGTGCCAGCAGCCTAGACCCCGCGAGTGGTGAAAAACTGTTTTTT	CASSLDPASGEKLFF
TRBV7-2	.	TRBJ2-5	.	TGTGCCAGCAGCTTAGGAGTCGAGGGGGCTAGCGTAGAGACCCAGTACTTC	CASSLGVEGASVETQYF
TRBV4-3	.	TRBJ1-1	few	TGCGCCAGCAGCCCTACGTGGACATCGAACACTGAAGCTTTCTTT	CASSPTWTSNTEAFF
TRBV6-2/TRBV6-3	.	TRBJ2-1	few	TGTGCCAGCAGTTACAACTCTGGGCAGTTCTTC	CASSYNSGQFF
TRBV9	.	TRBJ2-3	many	TGTGCCAGCAGCGAGCGGGACAGAGATACGCAGTATTTT	CASSERDRDTQYF
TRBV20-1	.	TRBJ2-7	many	TGCAGTGCTAGAGATAGGCCCCGTCGGGGCGAGCAGTACTTC	CSARDRPRRGEQYF
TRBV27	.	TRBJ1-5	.	TGTGCCAGCAGTTTATCAGGGTTCTATCAGCCCCAGCATTTT	CASSLSGFYQPQHF
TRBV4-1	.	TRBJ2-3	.	TGCGCCAGCAGCCAAGATAGAGGGATACGAGATACGCAGTATTTT	CASSQDRGIRDTQYF
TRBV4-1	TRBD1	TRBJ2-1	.	TGCGCCAGCAGCCAAGATCCGACAGGGTATGAGCAGTTCTTC	CASSQDPTGYEQFF
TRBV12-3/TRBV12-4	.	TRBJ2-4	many	TGTGCCAGCAGTTTTTTCGGGGCCAAAAACATTCAGTACTTC	CASSFFGAKNIQYF
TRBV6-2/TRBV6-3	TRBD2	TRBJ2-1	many	TGTGCCAGCAGGTCCGGACTAGCGGACTACAATGAGCAGTTCTTC	CASRSGLADYNEQFF
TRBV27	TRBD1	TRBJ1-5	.	TGTGCCAGCAGTTCCGGGACAGGGGTAGGCAATCAGCCCCAGCATTTT	CASSSGTGVGNQPQHF
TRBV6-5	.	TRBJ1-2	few	TGTGCCAGCAGAGGGGACACCTATGGCTACACCTTC	CASRGDTYGYTF
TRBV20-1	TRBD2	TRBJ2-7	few	TGCAGTGCCGCGGGGGGGCCCTACGAGCAGTACTTC	CSAAGGPYEQYF
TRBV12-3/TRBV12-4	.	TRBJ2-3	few	TGTGCCAGCAGTGCCTACAGGGGGGGTACGCAGTATTTT	CASSAYRGGTQYF
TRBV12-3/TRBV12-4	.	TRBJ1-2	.	TGTGCCAGCAGTTTTTATTTCGAGACCCAGCACTATGGCTACACCTTC	CASSFYFETQHYGYTF
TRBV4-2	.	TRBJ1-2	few	TGTGCCAGCAGCCAAGATCCGGACAGCCGATATGGCTACACCTTC	CASSQDPDSRYGYTF
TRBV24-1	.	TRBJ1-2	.	TGTGCCACCAGTGATTTCCGGAACTATGGCTACACCTTC	CATSDFRNYGYTF
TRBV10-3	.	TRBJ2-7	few	TGTGCCATCAGTGACAGGGGTGGGTACGAGCAGTACTTC	CAISDRGGYEQYF
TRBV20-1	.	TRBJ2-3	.	TGCAGTATGGCGGGAAGCACAGATACGCAGTATTTT	CSMAGSTDTQYF
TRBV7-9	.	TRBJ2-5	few	TGTGCCAGCAGCTTAGACGGGGGGCGTGGGGAGACCCAGTACTTC	CASSLDGGRGETQYF
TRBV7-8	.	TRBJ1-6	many	TGTGCCAGCAGCTTACGCAGGGGTGCACCCCTCCACTTT	CASSLRRGAPLHF
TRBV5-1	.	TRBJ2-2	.	TGCGCCAGCAGCTTGGGAGCGGGACAGTTAAACACCGGGGAGCTGTTTTTT	CASSLGAGQLNTGELFF
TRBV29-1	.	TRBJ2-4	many	TGCAGCGGCCAGTGGGGGATAGCCAAAAACATTCAGTACTTC	CSGQWGIAKNIQYF
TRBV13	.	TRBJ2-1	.	TGTGCCAGCAGCTTAATGGGCCCCCGCTCCTACAATGAGCAGTTCTTC	CASSLMGPRSYNEQFF
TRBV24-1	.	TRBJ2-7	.	TGTGCCACCAGTGATTCCCCCGGTAGGTCCACCAACGAGCAGTACTTC	CATSDSPGRSTNEQYF
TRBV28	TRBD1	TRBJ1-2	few	TGTGCCAGCAGTCTTGGGACAGGGGGCATTGACTATGGCTACACCTTC	CASSLGTGGIDYGYTF